This TCR beta chain is drawn from a study of TIL therapy for anti-PD-1-resistant metastatic lung cancer. The immunoSEQ assay was v3. Using immunoSEQ multiplex PCR, the repertoire was profiled, and TCRdb retains in-frame clones only, with some absent. The table lists approximately 60,000 clones, roughly four fifths of them singletons, with just under 3% in the top ten. The CDR3 consists of 15 residues. Germline V gene sequence: CDR1 LGHNA, CDR2 YSLEER. With V trimmed by 1 base and J by 2 bases, 3 bases remained unmatched. The time point here: pre-treatment sample, taken before nivolumab and TIL therapy.

The receptor was isolated from a person aged 25 to 79 with non-small cell lung cancer. J is TRBJ2-3 and V is TRBV4-3; 7 bases are a match to TRBD2. This specimen was blood, taken at baseline. The CDR3 here is CASSQVKRDTDTQYF. In DNA form, the CDR3 reads TGCGCCAGCAGCCAAGTTAAGCGGGACACAGATACGCAGTATTTT.